The following is a T cell receptor beta chain sequence with its context. Its antigen is unidentified. The junction departs from germline at one end; a sequencing error may be responsible. The sample comes from a study of beta chain features in type 1 diabetes. At the level of the study: Cells sorted and examined across all samples totaled around 110,000,000.

Germline CDR1 reads SSHAT; CDR2 reads FNYEAQ (reference sequence). The CDR3 sequence is 16 residues long. Isolated RNA was reverse transcribed in full, so expressed TCRB transcripts were sequenced. Sequencing used immunoSEQ multiplex PCR; TCRdb keeps in-frame clones, though not all of them. The repertoire holds 860,000 or so clones, roughly a sixth seen once, with 0.023% in the top ten. General study findings and limits: Lower insertion and higher deletion counts appeared at VDJ junctions in type 1 diabetes patients. The study found moderately but significantly shorter TCRB CDR3s in all four CD4+ subsets of Type 1 diabetes patients.

What was sequenced was naive CD4+ T cells from blood. The chain carries TRBV7-7 and TRBJ2-5; no clear D gene. The TCR comes from a woman younger than 35 in good health. CDR3 coding DNA: TGTGCTAGCAGCCCGCTAACGGCCTCCCGCAGGGAGACCCAGTACTTC. Translated: CASSPLTASRRETQYF.